The clone carrying this T cell receptor (beta chain) was seen a handful of times. The sample is drawn from a study of blood T cell repertoires in COVID-19. About the research overall: Samples taken during acute and convalescent COVID-19 were collected in the United States, Italy and Spain. PBMCs, B-cell-depleted T cells, or T cells were the source of the cDNA or gDNA that made up the material.

Original analysis: Estimates of nucleated cell counts were drawn from the amplification of reference gene primers. The method was immunoSEQ multiplex PCR; TCRdb's version includes in-frame clones alone and lacks a portion of them. V and J calls and clone size are as listed in that table; D and trimming were resolved from the DNA. The sample comprises approximately 260,000 clones, approximately 87% of which are singletons, and around 9.2% rests with the top ten. Germline V CDR1 and CDR2: MNHEY, SMNVEV (reference sequence). V shed 3 bases, J shed 5 bases, and the junction held 11 bases outside the gene matches. The CDR3 is 16 residues long.

The J gene is TRBJ2-5, the V gene TRBV27; 8 nucleotides agree with TRBD1. The sequenced material came from peripheral blood. The TCR sequence derives from a human donor in a cohort sampled during active COVID-19. Written as DNA, the CDR3 is TGTGCCAGCAGTTTCGCCGGTACAGGGGGGTTGGAGACCCAGTACTTC. It yields the protein CASSFAGTGGLETQYF.